This TCR beta chain was profiled in a study of shared clonotypes between healthy human individuals. General study findings and limits: Inspection by rarefaction showed sorted-subset sequencing to be incomplete despite large depth.

About this clone itself: Its antigen is unknown. This specimen includes other DNA sequences encoding the same CDR3.

The germline V gene has CDR1 MNHEY and CDR2 SMNVEV (reference sequence). The CDR3 runs 15 residues. J was trimmed by 2 bases and V by 5 bases; bases with no gene match: 2. Sequencing was performed with immunoSEQ multiplex PCR; in TCRdb, only in-frame clones are kept and a portion is missing. The repertoire includes a few hundred thousand clones, 96% of them detected once, and 0.25% to 0.35% sits in the top ten. This TCR was sampled from a man aged 25 to 40 in good health. This chain joins TRBV27 and TRBJ2-1; 11 bases align to TRBD2. Sequences were obtained from memory CD8+ T cells sorted from blood. Subset described: CD45RO+ cells pooled with CCR7-negative TemRA cells. CDR3 loop: CASSLSGRAYNEQFF. The CDR3 coding sequence is TGTGCCAGCAGTCTTAGCGGGAGGGCCTACAATGAGCAGTTCTTC.